This section outlines one TCR beta chain sequence together with its context. Its matching antigen is unknown. The data were obtained in a study of human versus mouse CDR3 diversity and MHC coevolution. Study-wide background: Valid reads per sample ranged from roughly 5.5 x 10^6 to 1.6 x 10^7. The study, taken as a whole, reports: Among all groups, most of the three human donors showed least clonal inequality.

Only in-frame clones appear in the TCRdb table, and some are missing; sequencing was by immunoSEQ multiplex PCR. The sample lists about 77,000 clones; under 95% were seen once. Germline assignment: CDR1 SQVTM and CDR2 ANQGSEA. Between the trimmed V and J ends, which lost 7 bases and 0 bases, there was a span of 13 bases. This CDR3 is 14 amino acids long. V usage is TRBV29-1 and J usage is TRBJ2-1, with a tentative D call TRBD1 (5 bases). This sequence was found in a person aged 30 to 70 in good health. Sequenced: naive CD4+ T cells from blood. Subset noted: CD45RO-negative CD62L-positive naive CD4 T cells. CDR3 sequence reads: CSGLTELSYNEQFF. CDR3 DNA: TGCAGCGGACTGACAGAGCTCTCCTACAATGAGCAGTTCTTC.